The present TCR beta chain was sequenced within a study of CD8 T cells in ankylosing spondylitis. The study's findings and limits: Apparently characteristic of ankylosing spondylitis blood was a TCR beta motif (fewer than 10 highly homologous variants).

TCRdb redid the calling of the 5' RACE reads with MiXCR, one entry per CDR3 protein. The data hold 300,000 to 350,000 distinct CDR3 sequences, with around 10% observed a single time. In its sample, this clonotype was seen many times. The antigen is undetermined. The V and J ends lost 1 base and 7 bases respectively, with 13 bases between them. The CDR3 has 13 amino acids. Per the germline V gene, CDR1 is DFQATT and CDR2 is SNEGSKA (reference sequence). This chain links TRBV20-1 with TRBJ1-2; D remains unclear. Sequencing was performed on blood, either unsorted or a sorted T cell fraction (not recorded which). This TCR was sampled from a female donor with ankylosing spondylitis or in good health (not recorded which). CDR3 nucleotide sequence: TGCAGTGCTAGAGGCGAGGGTTGGGCTGGCTACACCTTC. Protein product: CSARGEGWAGYTF.